The 30 T cell receptor beta chains below all came from one sample that was sequenced in a study of Ad26.COV2.S vaccination and SARS-CoV-2 variants. Treatment meaning: over 15 received Ad26.COV2.S at low or high dose, single or two shots; a few received placebo; per-sample allocation not given. Collection of the samples took place on day 63 after the first injection of vaccine or placebo. TCRdb keeps only in-frame clones here, not all; method: immunoSEQ multiplex PCR. The repertoire holds more than 300,000 clones, with less than 90% as singletons. The source was peripheral blood, collected in a trial of Ad26.COV2.S vaccine versus placebo. These receptors all stem from a person between 18 and 59 years old who received the Ad26.COV2.S COVID-19 vaccine or a placebo.

This clone has only a few counts. The chain employs TRBV19 and TRBJ2-1; 16 nucleotides align to TRBD2. Germline assignment: CDR1 LNHDA and CDR2 SQIVND (reference sequence). The CDR3 runs 21 residues. The V gene end was trimmed by 1 base and the J gene end by 9 bases; junction bases not matched to a gene: 18. The chain's CDR3 is CASSIARRGLAGGPPPGEQFF. The CDR3 coding sequence is TGTGCCAGTAGTATAGCCAGGAGGGGACTAGCGGGAGGGCCCCCCCCGGGTGAGCAGTTCTTC.

The chain joins TRBV20-1 to TRBJ2-3; D might be TRBD2 (6 bases). CDR3 length: 13 residues. The V gene lost 3 bases and the J gene lost 2 bases, with 9 bases spanning the gap. The germline V gene has CDR1 DFQATT and CDR2 SNEGSKA (reference sequence). The chain's CDR3 is CSASRRATDTQYF. The CDR3 DNA reads as TGCAGTGCTAGTAGGAGGGCCACAGATACGCAGTATTTT.

The chain couples TRBV19 to TRBJ1-1; D is uncertain. The CDR3 runs to 13 residues. The V end was cut by 3 bases, the J end by 3 bases, with 8 bases between. Germline V CDR1 and CDR2: LNHDA, SQIVND (reference sequence). The CDR3 DNA reads TGTGCCAGTAGTATCTATGAAGACACTGAAGCTTTCTTT. Translating it yields CASSIYEDTEAFF. Drawing the rest from reference TRBV19 and TRBJ1-1, the complete variable domain is DGGITQSPKYLFRKEGQNVTLSCEQNLNHDAMYWYRQDPGQGLRLIYYSQIVNDFQKGDIAEGYSVSREKKESFPLTVTSAQKNPTAFYLCASSIYEDTEAFFGQGTRLTVV.

The chain employs TRBV19 and TRBJ2-2; no clear D gene. Germline V CDR1 and CDR2: LNHDA, SQIVND (reference sequence). The V end lost 7 bases, the J end lost 4 bases, and 7 bases lay between the germline ends. This CDR3 contains 12 residues. This chain's CDR3 is CASTPRTGELFF. The CDR3 bases are TGTGCCAGTACCCCCCGCACCGGGGAGCTGTTTTTT.

CDR3 DNA sequence: TGTGCCAGCAGTCGTCACGTCAATGAGCAGTTCTTC. Protein product: CASSRHVNEQFF. V is TRBV6-5 and J is TRBJ2-1, with no clear D. CDR3 length: 12 residues. Germline assignment: CDR1 MNHEY and CDR2 SVGAGI. The ends were cut back, 5 bases at V and 6 bases at J, with 8 bases in the middle.

The chain couples TRBV2 to TRBJ2-3; no definite D call. V was shortened by 3 bases and J by 1 base, with 8 bases between the two germline ends. CDR3 size: 14 residues. Germline V CDR1 and CDR2: SNHLY, FYNNEI. The CDR3 DNA reads TGTGCCAGCAGTGAGACCCGAGGCACAGATACGCAGTATTTT. Translation gives CASSETRGTDTQYF.

The CDR3 nucleotides read TGTGCCAGTAGTAAGCGGACGGAGGCTATGAACACTGAAGCTTTCTTT. Protein product: CASSKRTEAMNTEAFF. The V call is TRBV19, the J call TRBJ1-1; D is ambiguous. V lost 4 bases and J lost 0, with 15 bases in between. Germline V gives CDR1 LNHDA, CDR2 SQIVND (reference sequence). CDR3 length: 16 residues. Using reference TRBV19 and TRBJ1-1 for the parts outside the CDR3, the full variable domain is DGGITQSPKYLFRKEGQNVTLSCEQNLNHDAMYWYRQDPGQGLRLIYYSQIVNDFQKGDIAEGYSVSREKKESFPLTVTSAQKNPTAFYLCASSKRTEAMNTEAFFGQGTRLTVV.

V and J are TRBV19 and TRBJ2-3; D is perhaps TRBD2 (6 bases). The ends were cut back, 6 bases at V and 1 base at J, with 20 bases in the middle. Germline values: CDR1 LNHDA, CDR2 SQIVND (reference sequence). The CDR3 has 17 residues. The CDR3 coding sequence is TGTGCCAGTAGATCCGGTGCGGGATTGCTGGGCACAGATACGCAGTATTTT. Protein: CASRSGAGLLGTDTQYF.

V gene TRBV20-1 combines with J gene TRBJ1-2; no clear D. The CDR3 has 11 residues. Germline V CDR1 and CDR2: DFQATT, SNEGSKA (reference sequence). The V end lost 0 bases, the J end lost 4 bases, and 3 bases lay between the germline ends. CDR3 protein: CSARDSYGYTF. CDR3 bases: TGCAGTGCTAGAGACAGCTATGGCTACACCTTC.

The chain is built from TRBV27 and TRBJ2-1, with 10 bases aligning to TRBD1. Trimming took 3 bases from V and 7 from J; bases not matched to a gene: 9. The CDR3 contains 16 residues. Germline V CDR1 and CDR2: MNHEY, SMNVEV (reference sequence). The CDR3 here is CASSFERDRGTNEQFF. The CDR3 DNA reads as TGTGCCAGCAGTTTCGAAAGGGACAGGGGAACGAATGAGCAGTTCTTC.

The V call is TRBV30, the J call TRBJ1-6, with D unclear. Trimming left V 2 bases short and J 4 bases short, with 3 bases between. Germline V CDR1 and CDR2: GTSNPN, SVGIG (reference sequence). The CDR3 runs to 12 residues. This CDR3 reads CAWSIYNSPLHF. Written as DNA, the CDR3 is TGTGCCTGGAGTATTTATAATTCACCCCTCCACTTT.

This clone is a singleton in its sample. The chain recombines TRBV14 with TRBJ2-1; D might be TRBD2 (6 bases). V lost 1 base and J lost 4, with 11 bases in between. There are 15 residues in the CDR3. Germline-derived CDR1 and CDR2 are SGHDN and FVKESK. The CDR3 sequence: CASSQGLVGYNEQFF. The CDR3 nucleotides are TGTGCCAGCAGCCAAGGACTAGTTGGATACAATGAGCAGTTCTTC.

V gene TRBV2 combines with J gene TRBJ2-7; D remains unclear. The CDR3 has 12 amino acids. Germline CDR1 reads SNHLY; CDR2 reads FYNNEI. Trimming took 7 bases from V and 3 from J, leaving 10 bases between them. DNA of the CDR3: TGTGCCAGCACGAATTACTACTACGAGCAGTACTTC. This gives the protein CASTNYYYEQYF.

The table lists this clone with a count of one. The V call is TRBV11-3, the J call TRBJ2-1; 10 bases are shared with TRBD2. The CDR3 has 14 amino acids. Germline CDR1 and CDR2: SGHNT and YENEEA. The trim removed 1 base at V and 7 bases at J, leaving 1 base unmatched. CDR3 loop: CASSLGLAGNEQFF. The CDR3 DNA reads TGTGCCAGCAGCTTAGGACTAGCGGGTAATGAGCAGTTCTTC.

This chain links TRBV30 with TRBJ1-3; D perhaps matches TRBD1 (6 bases). This CDR3 is built from 15 residues. Germline assignment: CDR1 GTSNPN and CDR2 SVGIG (reference sequence). Trimming stripped 2 bases from V and 3 bases from J, with 14 bases between. In DNA form, the CDR3 reads TGTGCCTGGAGTACGAAAGGGGGTTTTGGAAACACCATATATTTT. As protein: CAWSTKGGFGNTIYF.

Note on this clone: Other DNA sequences from this sample encode an identical CDR3 as well. This rearrangement joins TRBV3-1 (or the pseudogene TRBV3-2) to TRBJ2-7, with D maybe TRBD1 (6 bases). The CDR3 has 12 amino acids. CDR1 and CDR2 from the germline V gene are LGHDT and YNNKEL (reference sequence). V lost 0 bases and J lost 6, with 6 bases in between. The CDR3 sequence: CASSQEGGEQYF. The CDR3 DNA follows: TGTGCCAGCAGCCAAGAAGGGGGCGAGCAGTACTTC.

This chain links TRBV29-1 with TRBJ2-2; unclear D gene. The V end was cut by 5 bases, the J end by 6 bases, with 4 bases between. Germline CDR1 is SQVTM and CDR2 is ANQGSEA. This CDR3 contains 10 residues. The CDR3 DNA sequence: TGCAGCGTTCCTCCCGGGGAGCTGTTTTTT. It specifies CSVPPGELFF.

The V and J genes are TRBV28 and TRBJ2-2; 10 bases are shared with TRBD1. Trimming removed 6 bases from V and 7 bases from J; junction bases left unmatched: 11. CDR1 and CDR2 (germline): MDHEN, SYDVKM. This CDR3 is built from 16 residues. CDR3 residues: CASRTGTGVRGGELFF. The CDR3 DNA reads TGTGCCAGCAGAACCGGGACAGGGGTTCGGGGCGGGGAGCTGTTTTTT.

On this clone: This specimen includes other DNA sequences encoding the same CDR3. The chain employs TRBV5-6 and TRBJ1-1; D not resolved. The germline V and J ends were trimmed by 0 bases and 5 bases, with 5 bases remaining between them. There are 12 residues in the CDR3. The germline V gene encodes CDR1 SGHDT and CDR2 YYEEEE. The CDR3 sequence: CASSLEGTEAFF. DNA for the CDR3: TGTGCCAGCAGCTTGGAGGGTACTGAAGCTTTCTTT.

This clone was counted between two and nine times. This chain links TRBV5-4 with TRBJ2-7, with 8 bases aligning to TRBD1. Per the germline V gene, CDR1 is SGHNT and CDR2 is YYREEE (reference sequence). V lost 4 bases, J lost 7 bases, and 13 bases stayed unmatched. The CDR3 extends over 15 amino acids. The CDR3: CASSPGQGASWEQYF. Written as DNA, the CDR3 is TGTGCCAGCAGCCCGGGGCAGGGGGCTTCCTGGGAGCAGTACTTC.

The V and J genes are TRBV28 and TRBJ2-1; weak D call: TRBD1 (6 bases). Germline CDR1 MDHEN, CDR2 SYDVKM. V lost 1 base and J 6 bases, leaving 10 bases between the germline ends. This CDR3 comprises 14 residues. The CDR3 DNA reads as TGTGCCAGCAGTTTATTGCGGACAGTCAATGAGCAGTTCTTC. This translates into CASSLLRTVNEQFF.

V and J are TRBV19 and TRBJ1-2; 9 bases fit TRBD1. J lost 8 bases, V lost 7 bases, and 5 bases had no gene match. The CDR3 totals 12 residues. Germline V lookup: CDR1 LNHDA, CDR2 SQIVND (reference sequence). The DNA for the CDR3 is TGTGCCAGTAAAACAGGGGGCGGCGGCTACACCTTC. As protein: CASKTGGGGYTF.

The chain carries TRBV7-9 and TRBJ2-3; the D is unclear. CDR1 and CDR2 from the germline V gene are SEHNR and FQNEAQ (reference sequence). Trimming took off 8 bases at V and 3 bases at J, with 9 bases between the two ends. CDR3 length equals 12 residues. The CDR3 protein is CASGVLTDTQYF. For the CDR3, the DNA is TGTGCCAGCGGGGTACTTACAGATACGCAGTATTTT.

J is TRBJ2-1 and V is TRBV6-5; D may correspond to TRBD1 or TRBD2 (6 bases each). The CDR3 spans 12 residues. V was pared by 6 bases and J by 14 bases, with 17 bases between. Germline CDR1 reads MNHEY; CDR2 reads SVGAGI. This CDR3 is CASSIRGEWKFF. DNA for the CDR3: TGTGCCAGCAGCATAAGGGGGGAGTGGAAGTTCTTC.

The rearrangement joins TRBV7-3 to TRBJ2-2, with D unresolved. The V gene lost 4 bases and the J gene lost 6 bases, with 15 bases spanning the gap. CDR3 length: 15 amino acids. Germline-derived CDR1 and CDR2 are SGHTA and FQGTGA. The CDR3 region is CASSSTPGPAGELFF. Here the CDR3 DNA reads TGTGCCAGCAGCTCAACCCCCGGACCCGCCGGGGAGCTGTTTTTT.

The chain uses TRBV16 and TRBJ1-1, with D perhaps matching TRBD1 (5 bases). Germline assignment: CDR1 KGHSY and CDR2 FQNENV. This CDR3 has 16 residues. With 2 bases removed from V and 1 base from J, the gap between germline ends came to 14 bases. In nucleotides, the CDR3 is TGTGCCAGCAGCCAACAACTCACAACAGGGAACACTGAAGCTTTCTTT. It encodes CASSQQLTTGNTEAFF.

J is TRBJ2-7 and V is TRBV9; D perhaps matches TRBD1 (6 bases). V was pared by 0 bases and J by 2 bases, with 9 bases between. Germline values: CDR1 SGDLS, CDR2 YYNGEE. This CDR3 has 14 amino acids. In DNA, the CDR3 is TGTGCCAGCAGCGTAGCAGGGGTCCCCTACGAGCAGTACTTC. Amino acids: CASSVAGVPYEQYF.

The chain is built from TRBV7-9 and TRBJ1-1, with a weak D call TRBD1 (6 bases). V lost 6 bases to trimming and J lost 4 bases, with 15 bases between them. Germline assignment: CDR1 SEHNR and CDR2 FQNEAQ (reference sequence). The CDR3 loop spans 14 amino acids. DNA for the CDR3: TGTGCCAGCAGTCAAACGAGGGGGGGCACTGAAGCTTTCTTT. This codes for CASSQTRGGTEAFF.

The gene calls are TRBV6-5 and TRBJ1-5, with D perhaps matching TRBD1 (5 bases). The germline gives CDR1 MNHEY, CDR2 SVGAGI. The germline V and J ends were trimmed by 4 bases and 7 bases, with 17 bases remaining between them. This CDR3 contains 15 residues. The DNA of the CDR3 is TGTGCCAGCAGTTCTAATCCGCGACAGACCCAGCCCCAGCATTTT. This gives the protein CASSSNPRQTQPQHF.

The gene calls are TRBV7-8 and TRBJ1-2; D not certain. Germline CDR1 and CDR2: SGHVS and FQNEAQ. Trimming left V 4 bases short and J 3 bases short, with 12 bases between. CDR3 length: 14 amino acids. The CDR3, as DNA: TGTGCCAGCAGCTCAGGCGCGGATTACTATGGCTACACCTTC. Amino acid sequence: CASSSGADYYGYTF.